Below, one T cell receptor (beta chain) is given with its context. This sample stems from a study of shared clonotypes between healthy human individuals. The CDR3 is 17 residues long. Germline lookup yields CDR1 LNHDA and CDR2 SQIVND (reference sequence). The ends lost 6 bases at V and 3 bases at J; junction bases unmatched: 16. Sequencing was performed with immunoSEQ multiplex PCR; in TCRdb, only in-frame clones are kept and a portion is missing. The sample yields some 2,000,000 clones, approximately 94% seen once. The naive CD8 fraction comprised CD45RO-negative cells positively selected for CCR7 and excluded terminally differentiated effector memory CD45RA+ cells.

The chain couples TRBV19 to TRBJ1-1; TRBD1 aligns across 7 bases. What was sequenced was naive CD8+ T cells sorted from blood. The receptor was derived from a man aged 18 to 30 in good health. CDR3 sequence: CASSPRDSGLGDTEAFF. In DNA form, the CDR3 reads TGTGCCAGTAGCCCCAGGGACAGTGGATTAGGGGACACTGAAGCTTTCTTT.